This T cell receptor beta chain originates from a study of Graves' ophthalmopathy and Graves' hyperthyroidism. At the level of the study: Pretreatment peripheral blood was obtained at initial diagnosis.

The evidence that diagnosis relied on was clinical symptoms, serum thyroxine, TRAb, thyroid ultrasound and orbital computed tomography. Amplification of TCR beta CDR3 regions used RNA transcripts. After a first-round RT-PCR with HTBI primers, a second-round multiplex PCR was run. TCRdb re-analysed the multiplex PCR reads in MiXCR, keeping a single row per CDR3 protein. The sample includes about 390,000 distinct CDR3 sequences, about 15% of them seen just once. CDR3 length equals 13 residues. CDR1 MNHEY and CDR2 SVGEGT come from the germline V gene. Trimming shortened V by 8 bases and J by 0 bases, and 5 bases separated the two germline ends. The sample holds many counts of this clonotype.

This TCR was sampled from an adult woman with stable Graves' hyperthyroidism. V is TRBV6-2 or TRBV6-3 and J is TRBJ2-6; D gene ambiguous. Sequencing input: peripheral blood. The CDR3 DNA is TGTGCCAGCCTTGCCTCTGGGGCCAACGTCCTGACTTTC. Protein product: CASLASGANVLTF.